The rows below give T cell receptor beta chains drawn from one sample of a study of blood T cell repertoires in COVID-19. Sequencing was performed with immunoSEQ multiplex PCR; in TCRdb, only in-frame clones are kept and a portion is missing. The table has fewer than 350,000 clones, around 86% seen once. Material for sequencing was peripheral blood. Source of these receptors: a woman aged 30 to 39 who had recovered from COVID-19. Both conserved end residues are part of each CDR3. A D gene is named only where the DNA matches it firmly. Clone size is shown for a subset of rows, as once, few, many or a class of expanded clone.

TRBV6-5	.	.	TRBJ1-1	CASTPGPKAFF	TGTGCCAGCACCCCTGGCCCAAAAGCTTTCTTT
TRBV28	.	once	TRBJ2-2	CASTPLNTGELFF	TGTGCCAGCACCCCTTTGAACACCGGGGAGCTGTTTTTT
TRBV6-5	.	.	TRBJ2-2	CASGTRGSFTGELFF	TGTGCCAGCGGTACACGCGGCAGCTTCACCGGGGAGCTGTTTTTT
TRBV5-4	.	.	TRBJ1-2	CASSSTGWNSNYGYTF	TGTGCCAGCAGCTCGACTGGCTGGAACTCTAACTATGGCTACACCTTC
TRBV27	.	.	TRBJ2-1	CASLPLERRAYNEQFF	TGTGCCAGCTTACCTCTTGAGAGGAGGGCCTACAATGAGCAGTTCTTC
TRBV27	TRBD1	.	TRBJ2-3	CASSQGGVTDTQYF	TGTGCCAGCAGTCAAGGGGGCGTAACAGATACGCAGTATTTT
TRBV2	TRBD1	.	TRBJ1-6	CASSADRDRSPLHF	TGTGCCAGCAGTGCGGACAGGGATCGATCACCCCTCCACTTT
TRBV10-3	.	.	TRBJ1-5	CAISESRAQPQHF	TGTGCCATCAGTGAGTCGAGGGCTCAGCCCCAGCATTTT
TRBV5-1	.	.	TRBJ1-1	CASSWGADTEAFF	TGCGCCAGCAGTTGGGGCGCCGACACTGAAGCTTTCTTT
TRBV5-6	TRBD1	.	TRBJ1-1	CASSRPGTVNTEAFF	TGTGCCAGCAGCCGTCCCGGGACAGTGAACACTGAAGCTTTCTTT
TRBV5-5	.	once	TRBJ2-7	CASSLYDQGYEQYF	TGTGCCAGCAGCTTGTATGACCAGGGCTACGAGCAGTACTTC
TRBV7-9	.	once	TRBJ2-2	CASSFSSNTGELFF	TGTGCCAGCAGCTTTAGCTCGAACACCGGGGAGCTGTTTTTT
TRBV7-9	.	.	TRBJ1-3	CASSIQDSGNTIYF	TGTGCCAGCAGCATACAGGACTCTGGAAACACCATATATTTT
TRBV3-1/TRBV3-2	.	.	TRBJ1-2	CASSQWAGGEVGGYTF	TGTGCCAGCAGCCAATGGGCAGGCGGGGAAGTGGGTGGCTACACCTTC
TRBV12-3/TRBV12-4	TRBD2	.	TRBJ2-5	CASSFPSGETQYF	TGTGCCAGCAGTTTCCCTAGCGGGGAGACCCAGTACTTC
TRBV11-1	.	.	TRBJ1-4	CASSQGTGREKLFF	TGTGCCAGCAGCCAAGGCACAGGGCGTGAAAAACTGTTTTTT
TRBV25-1	TRBD1	.	TRBJ1-1	CASSPKGTGNTEAFF	TGTGCCAGCAGTCCAAAGGGGACAGGGAACACTGAAGCTTTCTTT
TRBV29-1	TRBD2	.	TRBJ2-3	CSVFGGLATDTQYF	TGCAGCGTTTTTGGGGGACTAGCCACAGATACGCAGTATTTT
TRBV30	.	.	TRBJ2-7	CAWSVKTGREEQYF	TGTGCCTGGAGTGTAAAGACAGGAAGGGAAGAGCAGTACTTC
TRBV12-3/TRBV12-4	TRBD1	once	TRBJ1-4	CASSQGEIEKLFF	TGTGCCAGCAGTCAGGGGGAGATTGAAAAACTGTTTTTT
TRBV2	TRBD2	.	TRBJ2-7	CASIAGGSRSSYEQYF	TGTGCCAGCATAGCGGGGGGCTCGCGAAGCTCCTACGAGCAGTACTTC
TRBV24-1	TRBD1	.	TRBJ2-5	CATGTGGAETQYF	TGTGCCACCGGGACAGGGGGCGCAGAGACCCAGTACTTC
TRBV2	.	.	TRBJ2-1	CASSLTPNEQFF	TGTGCCAGCAGCCTAACCCCCAATGAGCAGTTCTTC
TRBV19	TRBD1	.	TRBJ2-2	CASTTGTASPMYTGELFF	TGTGCCAGTACAACCGGGACAGCGTCACCGATGTACACCGGGGAGCTGTTTTTT
TRBV5-8	.	few	TRBJ1-6	CASSVLGGNKNSPLHF	TGTGCCAGCAGCGTCCTAGGGGGAAATAAAAATTCACCCCTCCACTTT
TRBV28	.	.	TRBJ2-5	CASKDWQETQYF	TGTGCCAGCAAAGACTGGCAAGAGACCCAGTACTTC
TRBV6-5	TRBD1	.	TRBJ2-7	CASNLNRGRYEQYF	TGTGCCAGCAACTTGAACAGGGGAAGGTACGAGCAGTACTTC
TRBV18	TRBD1	.	TRBJ2-1	CASSPNRGTDNEQFF	TGTGCCAGCTCACCAAACAGGGGGACTGACAATGAGCAGTTCTTC
TRBV19	.	.	TRBJ1-5	CASTITHPGGEHF	TGTGCCAGTACTATAACCCATCCGGGAGGGGAGCATTTT
TRBV7-2	.	.	TRBJ2-1	CASSSGTPQGNEQFF	TGTGCCAGCAGCTCCGGGACCCCCCAGGGGAATGAGCAGTTCTTC
TRBV7-9	.	once	TRBJ1-1	CASSLMKGQNTEAFF	TGTGCCAGCAGCTTAATGAAGGGGCAGAACACTGAAGCTTTCTTT
TRBV18	.	.	TRBJ2-7	CASSLQSDYEQYF	TGTGCCAGCTCACTCCAGAGCGACTACGAGCAGTACTTC
TRBV20-1	.	.	TRBJ1-3	CSASDSYSGNTIYF	TGCAGTGCTAGTGACTCCTACTCTGGAAACACCATATATTTT
TRBV2	TRBD1	few	TRBJ1-3	CASRPTGGPGNTIYF	TGTGCCAGCAGACCAACAGGGGGGCCTGGAAACACCATATATTTT
TRBV11-2	.	.	TRBJ2-7	CASGFSAGGYYEQYF	TGTGCCAGCGGCTTCTCGGCAGGAGGATACTACGAGCAGTACTTC
TRBV5-5	TRBD2	.	TRBJ2-5	CASSPGLAGGQETQYF	TGTGCCAGCAGCCCCGGACTAGCGGGGGGGCAAGAGACCCAGTACTTC
TRBV6-2/TRBV6-3	.	.	TRBJ1-1	CASSYGPVEAFF	TGTGCCAGCAGTTACGGGCCCGTCGAGGCTTTCTTT
TRBV27	.	few	TRBJ1-2	CASSPQGGPNYGYTF	TGTGCCAGCAGCCCCCAAGGAGGGCCGAACTATGGCTACACCTTC
TRBV18	TRBD1	.	TRBJ1-1	CASSPRQGLGTEAFF	TGTGCCAGCTCACCCCGACAGGGTCTAGGGACTGAAGCTTTCTTT
TRBV11-2	TRBD1	.	TRBJ2-7	CASSPLGRRTGVPYEQYF	TGTGCCAGCAGCCCTCTCGGACGGCGGACAGGGGTACCCTACGAGCAGTACTTC
TRBV7-8	.	.	TRBJ2-5	CASSFLAPQQRTQYF	TGTGCCAGCAGCTTCCTGGCACCCCAACAAAGGACCCAGTACTTC
TRBV6-5	TRBD2	.	TRBJ2-1	CASSYNPSGSYNEQFF	TGTGCCAGCAGTTACAATCCTAGCGGGAGCTACAATGAGCAGTTCTTC
TRBV25-1	TRBD1	once	TRBJ1-5	CASSDPGTGEGQPQHF	TGTGCCAGCAGTGATCCCGGGACAGGGGAGGGTCAGCCCCAGCATTTT
TRBV19	.	.	TRBJ2-1	CASSVRETYNEQFF	TGTGCCAGTAGTGTCCGGGAGACCTACAATGAGCAGTTCTTC
TRBV29-1	TRBD1	.	TRBJ1-1	CSVVGQIRVWTEAFF	TGCAGCGTTGTGGGACAGATTAGAGTTTGGACTGAAGCTTTCTTT
TRBV28	.	.	TRBJ1-3	CVALSGNTIYF	TGTGTCGCGCTGTCTGGAAACACCATATATTTT
TRBV27	.	.	TRBJ1-2	CASSAGRGYTF	TGTGCCAGCAGTGCGGGCCGTGGCTACACCTTC
TRBV19	TRBD1	.	TRBJ2-7	CASTRDRDNYEQYF	TGTGCCAGCACCCGGGACAGGGACAACTACGAGCAGTACTTC
TRBV5-1	.	few	TRBJ1-4	CASRDEGGTNEKLFF	TGCGCCAGCAGGGATGAGGGAGGCACTAATGAAAAACTGTTTTTT
TRBV19	TRBD1	.	TRBJ1-5	CASSSQGAGQPQHF	TGTGCCAGTAGTTCACAGGGGGCTGGTCAGCCCCAGCATTTT
TRBV10-3	.	.	TRBJ2-7	CAISETGEQYF	TGTGCCATCAGTGAAACAGGCGAGCAGTACTTC
TRBV11-2	.	.	TRBJ2-3	CASSLIGHISTDTQYF	TGTGCCAGCAGCTTAATTGGGCACATAAGCACAGATACGCAGTATTTT
TRBV28	TRBD1	.	TRBJ1-2	CASSSPHTGDYGYTF	TGTGCCAGCAGCTCTCCCCACACAGGGGACTATGGCTACACCTTC
TRBV11-2	TRBD2	.	TRBJ2-5	CASSKAGAQETQYF	TGTGCCAGCAGCAAAGCGGGAGCCCAAGAGACCCAGTACTTC